Given below is one TCR beta chain in context. The antigen is not known. This sample stems from a study of T-cell reconstitution after alpha-beta-depleted transplantation in children. Preparation of the TCRbeta library used unique molecular identifiers. TCRdb re-derived calls from the PCR reads in MiXCR, one entry per CDR3 protein. The table has around 960,000 distinct CDR3 sequences, around 30% seen once. Study results and limitations: Reports say that about two months after transplant, the alpha-beta T cells came out of several hundred graft clones that had expanded. T-cell counts and diversity were attributed mostly to newly produced T cells one year after transplant. Surviving recipient cells, namely T cells and thymic progenitors, were the source of high day-60 TCRbeta diversity in some patients.

The germline gives CDR1 SGHRS, CDR2 YFSETQ. The CDR3 runs to 14 residues. Unmatched junction bases numbered 4, after V lost 4 bases and J lost 4 bases. Specimen: PBMCs, mostly from graft donor cells, collected 360 days after TCRalphabeta/CD19-depleted stem cell transplant. The chain is built from TRBV5-1 and TRBJ1-1, with 10 bases aligning to TRBD1. The sequence was collected from a boy under two years old who had a stem cell transplant for SCID, so the T cells may come from the graft donor. CDR3 bases: TGCGCCAGCAGCCACGGGACAGGGGCCACTGAAGCTTTCTTT. It translates to CASSHGTGATEAFF.